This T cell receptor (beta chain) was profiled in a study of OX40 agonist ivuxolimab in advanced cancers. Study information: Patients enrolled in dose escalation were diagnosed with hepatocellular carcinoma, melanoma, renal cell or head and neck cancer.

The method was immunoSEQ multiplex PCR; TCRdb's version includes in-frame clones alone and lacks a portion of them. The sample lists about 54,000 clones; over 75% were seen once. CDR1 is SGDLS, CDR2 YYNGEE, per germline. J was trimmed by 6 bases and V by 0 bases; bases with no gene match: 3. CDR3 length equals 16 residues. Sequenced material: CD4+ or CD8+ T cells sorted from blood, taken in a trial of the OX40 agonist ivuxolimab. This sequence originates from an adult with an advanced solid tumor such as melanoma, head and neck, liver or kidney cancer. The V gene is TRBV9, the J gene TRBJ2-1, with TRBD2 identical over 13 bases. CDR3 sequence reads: CASSVGGLAGVNEQFF. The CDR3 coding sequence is TGTGCCAGCAGCGTAGGCGGACTAGCGGGAGTCAATGAGCAGTTCTTC.